The entry below gives a single T cell receptor beta chain sequence along with its context. The antigen is not known. This table comes from immunoSEQ multiplex PCR, and its TCRdb copy is limited to in-frame clones, with some not included. The table has roughly 100,000 clones, about 81% seen once. The record originates from a study of T cell responses to AZD1222 COVID-19 vaccine. Study-wide findings and caveats: Mapped onto spike, vaccine-associated CD4 TCRs spanned it and were dominant at 160-218 and 743-854. Just a handful of AZD1222 recipients were seropositive at baseline. Donors were chiefly white British, with a greater number of females, and clonal diversity was perhaps underestimated. The study reported that nearly half of spike-specific TCRs target unmutated variant regions.

This CDR3 is 14 amino acids long. The ends were cut back, 0 bases at V and 3 bases at J, with 9 bases in the middle. The germline V gene has CDR1 SGHRS and CDR2 YFSETQ. The source was peripheral blood, collected on day 0 of AZD1222 vaccination. This chain uses TRBV5-1 with TRBJ1-1, with TRBD1 as a possible D gene (5 bases). The source of this sequence is an adult in good health. CDR3 in DNA: TGCGCCAGCAGCTTGGGTGGGACCTACACTGAAGCTTTCTTT. It yields the protein CASSLGGTYTEAFF.